One and the same sample provided the 4 T cell receptor beta chains below, sequenced in a study of a mutant IDH1 vaccine in newly diagnosed glioma. Regarding time point: week 23, last vaccination. It was 300 ug of mutant IDH1 20-mer peptide that made up each vaccine dose, given with topical imiquimod. Which antigens these TCRs recognize remains unknown. TCRdb keeps only in-frame clones here, not all; method: immunoSEQ multiplex PCR. This repertoire shows around 41,000 clones, 60% to 85% found once; its top ten account for around 5.8%. This specimen was PBMCs, taken from a glioma patient whose treatment included an IDH1 peptide vaccine. The source is a woman aged 40 to 50 with glioma. Some clones in this sample may be carry-over from other donors' samples.

The table lists this clone with a count of one. V is TRBV4-2 and J is TRBJ1-2, with D perhaps TRBD1 (5 bases). CDR1 and CDR2 from the germline V gene are LGHNA and YNFKEQ. The CDR3 has 14 residues. Trimming took off 1 base at V and 7 bases at J, with 13 bases between the two ends. DNA for the CDR3: TGTGCCAGCAGCCAAGTCGATGGGGCCGGTGGCTACACCTTC. Its translation: CASSQVDGAGGYTF.

This chain connects TRBV5-1 to TRBJ1-1, with a tentative D call TRBD1 (5 bases). CDR3 length equals 13 residues. V dropped 0 bases and J dropped 4 bases, with 7 bases sitting between them. CDR1 is SGHRS, CDR2 YFSETQ, per germline. This CDR3 is CASSLDGGTEAFF. CDR3 bases: TGCGCCAGCAGCTTGGACGGGGGCACTGAAGCTTTCTTT.

The rearrangement joins TRBV6-1 to TRBJ1-5; tentatively, D is TRBD1 (5 bases). The CDR3 totals 20 residues. Germline loops: CDR1 MNHNS, CDR2 SASEGT. V was trimmed by 0 bases and J by 6 bases, leaving 27 bases between them. The CDR3 protein is CASSEALRVGLGPSRQPQHF. As DNA, the CDR3 is TGTGCCAGCAGTGAAGCGCTCCGAGTGGGACTAGGGCCGAGTCGTCAGCCCCAGCATTTT.

The rearrangement links TRBV7-2 to TRBJ2-5; 8 bases are shared with TRBD2. Unmatched junction bases numbered 12, after V lost 5 bases and J lost 4 bases. From germline, CDR1 is SGHTA and CDR2 FQGNSA. The CDR3 totals 16 residues. CDR3 coding DNA: TGTGCCAGCAGCACCCCAGCGGGGGCCGCGGGAGAGACCCAGTACTTC. This sequence encodes CASSTPAGAAGETQYF.